This TCR beta chain was documented in a study of blood T cell repertoires in COVID-19. Across the study: The origin of the acute and convalescent COVID-19 samples was the United States, Italy and Spain. The analysed material was cDNA or gDNA that came from T cells, B-cell-depleted T cells, or PBMCs.

This clone was detected only a few times. In the authors' workflow: Amplification with reference gene primers provided the estimates of nucleated cell counts. Repertoires were generated with immunoSEQ multiplex PCR, while TCRdb's copy carries only in-frame clones and drops some. That table gives V, J and clone size, and the DNA gave D and trimming. Of approximately 100,000 clones in the sample, 75% to 90% were seen once. The CDR3 is 14 amino acids. The V end was cut by 5 bases, the J end by 3 bases, with 11 bases between. Germline CDR1 and CDR2: LNHDA and SQIVND (reference sequence). The sample taken for sequencing was peripheral blood. The sequence was collected from a man older than 75 with acute or convalescent COVID-19. The rearrangement links TRBV19 to TRBJ1-5; D not resolved. Here the CDR3 reads CASSSRVVNQPQHF. CDR3 coding DNA: TGTGCCAGTAGTTCCCGGGTCGTCAATCAGCCCCAGCATTTT.